This T cell receptor (beta chain) was profiled in a study of cytomegalovirus exposure and HLA in healthy donors. PCR involved 60 Vbeta and 13 Jbeta primers. Sequencing was performed with immunoSEQ multiplex PCR; in TCRdb, only in-frame clones are kept and a portion is missing. The sample lists 90,000 to 110,000 clones; around 80% were seen once. V lost 6 bases to trimming and J lost 9 bases, with 20 bases between them. The CDR3 covers 15 residues. Germline V gene sequence: CDR1 MNHEY, CDR2 SMNVEV (reference sequence). The TCR was taken from a male donor in good health and CMV-seronegative. The V and J genes are TRBV27 and TRBJ2-2, with a possible D match to TRBD1 (5 bases). The sample was PBMCs. The CDR3 here is CASRSPLLGARELFF. DNA for the CDR3: TGTGCCAGCAGATCCCCTCTTCTTGGGGCCCGGGAGCTGTTTTTT.